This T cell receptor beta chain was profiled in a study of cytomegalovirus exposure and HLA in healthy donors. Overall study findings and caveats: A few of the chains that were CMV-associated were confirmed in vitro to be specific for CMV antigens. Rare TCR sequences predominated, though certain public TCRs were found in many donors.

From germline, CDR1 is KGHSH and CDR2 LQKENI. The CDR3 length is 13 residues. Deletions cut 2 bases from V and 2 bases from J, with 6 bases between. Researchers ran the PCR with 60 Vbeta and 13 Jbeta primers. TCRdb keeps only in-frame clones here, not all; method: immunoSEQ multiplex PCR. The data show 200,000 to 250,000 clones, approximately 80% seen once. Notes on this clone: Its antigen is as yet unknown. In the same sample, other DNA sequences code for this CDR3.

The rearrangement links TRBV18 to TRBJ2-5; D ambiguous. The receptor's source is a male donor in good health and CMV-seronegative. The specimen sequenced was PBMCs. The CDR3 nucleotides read TGTGCCAGCTCACCAAGAGAGCAAGAGACCCAGTACTTC. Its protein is CASSPREQETQYF.